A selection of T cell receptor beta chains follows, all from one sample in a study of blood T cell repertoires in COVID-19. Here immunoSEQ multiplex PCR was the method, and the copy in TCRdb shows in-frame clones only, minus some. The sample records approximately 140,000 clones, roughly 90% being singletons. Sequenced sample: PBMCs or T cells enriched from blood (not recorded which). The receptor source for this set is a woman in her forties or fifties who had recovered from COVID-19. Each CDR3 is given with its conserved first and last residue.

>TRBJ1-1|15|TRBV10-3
CAISDGRATNTEAFF
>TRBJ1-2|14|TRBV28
CASSSGQINYGYTF
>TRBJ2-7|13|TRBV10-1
CASSEQGFGEQYF
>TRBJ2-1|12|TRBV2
CASKGGGGEQFF
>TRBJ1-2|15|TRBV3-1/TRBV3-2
CASSQGQKANYGYTF
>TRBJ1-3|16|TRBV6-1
CASSGGQGTLANTIYF
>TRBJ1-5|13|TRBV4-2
CASSLGRHQPQHF
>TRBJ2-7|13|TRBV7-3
CASSLTPDYEQYF
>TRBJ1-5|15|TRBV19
CASSMWGSGWQPQHF
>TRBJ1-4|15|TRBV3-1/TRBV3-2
CASRQEGTGDEKLFF
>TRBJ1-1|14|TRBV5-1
CASSFGWGHTEAFF
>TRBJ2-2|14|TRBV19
CASDRRGRTGELFF
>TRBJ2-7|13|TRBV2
CASRAGLTYEQYF
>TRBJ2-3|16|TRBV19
CASSIAASGADNTQYF
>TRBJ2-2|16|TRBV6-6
CASSPTLAGSSGELFF
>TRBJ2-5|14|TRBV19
CASSVRGRGETQYF
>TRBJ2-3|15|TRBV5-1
CASSLGGDISDTQYF
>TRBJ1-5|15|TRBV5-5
CASSLIPGGEQPQHF
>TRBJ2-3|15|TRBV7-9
CASSQTSGAGDTQYF
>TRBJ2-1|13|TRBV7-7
CASSLDTYNEQFF
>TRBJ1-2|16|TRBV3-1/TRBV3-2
CASSQDWARADYGYTF
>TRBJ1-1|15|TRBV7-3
CASSLNGVGGTEAFF
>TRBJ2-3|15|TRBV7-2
CASSPRGGAYDTQYF
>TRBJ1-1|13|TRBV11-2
CASSLIGGTEAFF
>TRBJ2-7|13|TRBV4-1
CASSTIAGDEQYF
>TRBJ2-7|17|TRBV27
CASSPTGTSGGTYEQYF
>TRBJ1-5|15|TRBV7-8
CASSLAAGKVQPQHF
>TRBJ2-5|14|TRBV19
CASRSSGGRETQYF
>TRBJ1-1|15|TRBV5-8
CASSWGHGKNTEAFF
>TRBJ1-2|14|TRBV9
CASSPRTGGRGYTF
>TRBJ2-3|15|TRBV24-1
CATSDHGQGTDTQYF
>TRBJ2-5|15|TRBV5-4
CASSQGTGGEETQYF
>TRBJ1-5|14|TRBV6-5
CASSSQGSNQPQHF
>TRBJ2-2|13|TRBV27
CASSRGETGELFF
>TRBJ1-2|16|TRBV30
CAWSGLRDSFNYGYTF
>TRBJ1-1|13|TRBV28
CASSSRVNTEAFF
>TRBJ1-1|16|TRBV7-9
CASVLGRGQGNTEAFF
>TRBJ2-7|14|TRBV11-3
CASSLNLGAYEQYF
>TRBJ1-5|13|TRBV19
CASTDRDNQPQHF
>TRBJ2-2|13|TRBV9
CASRDTTAGELFF
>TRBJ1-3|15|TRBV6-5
CASSYLRGGGNTIYF
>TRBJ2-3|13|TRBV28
CASSPGSTDTQYF
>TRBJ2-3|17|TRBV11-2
CASSLALGGSGLATQYF
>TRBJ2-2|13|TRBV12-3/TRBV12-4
CASRTRNTGELFF
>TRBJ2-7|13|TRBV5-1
CASSSQGNGEQYF
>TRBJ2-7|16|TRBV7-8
CASSRTEPRDTYEQYF
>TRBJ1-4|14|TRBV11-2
CASSLAGTNEKLFF
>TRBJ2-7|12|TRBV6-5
CASNRGSYEQYF
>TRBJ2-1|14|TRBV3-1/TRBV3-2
CASSQGGGYNEQFF
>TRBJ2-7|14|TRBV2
CASSSTTTSHEQYF
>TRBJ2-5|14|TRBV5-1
CASQGTAGQETQYF